This TCR beta chain was found in a study of blood T cell repertoires in COVID-19. Study in general: From T cells, B-cell-depleted T cells, or PBMCs came the material, which was cDNA or gDNA.

The CDR3 runs 15 residues. The junction had 8 bases not matched to a gene; V was cut back by 5 bases and J by 1 base. Germline values: CDR1 MNHEY, CDR2 SMNVEV (reference sequence). Original analysis: Reference gene primer amplification gave estimated nucleated cell counts. The repertoire was sequenced with immunoSEQ multiplex PCR; TCRdb's copy has only in-frame clones and lacks some. That table supplies the V and J calls and clone size; D and trimming were determined from the DNA. The table lists around 160,000 clones, 84% of them singletons. The age range of participants was 18 to 89 years, with residence in about two dozen US areas. Researchers sorted participants into cohorts using their self-reported clinical history.

Sequencing was performed on PBMCs or T cells enriched from blood (not recorded which). The clonotype originates from a woman aged 45-65 years who had been exposed to COVID-19. This chain uses TRBV27 with TRBJ2-7, with 7 nucleotides matching TRBD2. The CDR3 DNA reads TGTGCCAGCAGTCCCGTGGGGAGGGGTTCCTACGAGCAGTACTTC. It translates to CASSPVGRGSYEQYF.